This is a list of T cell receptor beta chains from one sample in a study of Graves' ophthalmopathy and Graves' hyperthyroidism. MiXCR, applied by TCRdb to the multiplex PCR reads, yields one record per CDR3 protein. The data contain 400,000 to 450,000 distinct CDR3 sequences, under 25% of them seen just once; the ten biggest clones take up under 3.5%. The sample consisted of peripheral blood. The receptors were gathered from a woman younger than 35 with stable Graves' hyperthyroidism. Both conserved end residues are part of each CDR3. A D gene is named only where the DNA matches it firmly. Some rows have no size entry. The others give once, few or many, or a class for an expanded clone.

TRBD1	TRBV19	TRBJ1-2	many	CASSIRSSRQGDYGYTF	TGTGCCAGTAGTATACGGTCCTCCCGACAGGGCGACTATGGCTACACCTTC
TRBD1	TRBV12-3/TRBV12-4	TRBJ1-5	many	CASSTPGQTNQPQHF	TGTGCCAGCAGCACACCGGGACAGACAAATCAGCCCCAGCATTTT
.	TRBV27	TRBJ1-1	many	CASSPDKASINTEAFF	TGTGCCAGCAGTCCGGACAAGGCGAGCATCAACACTGAAGCTTTCTTT
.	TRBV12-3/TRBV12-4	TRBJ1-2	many	CASSLGRRGTRYGYTF	TGTGCCAGCAGTTTAGGTCGTCGGGGGACTCGCTATGGCTACACCTTC
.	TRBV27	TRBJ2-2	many	CASSLRGDTGELFF	TGTGCCAGCAGTTTACGGGGAGACACCGGGGAGCTGTTTTTT
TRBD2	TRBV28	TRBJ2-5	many	CASSFFQGLATETQYF	TGTGCCAGCAGTTTTTTTCAGGGACTAGCGACGGAGACCCAGTACTTC
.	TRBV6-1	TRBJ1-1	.	CASSTDRLTEAFF	TGTGCCAGCAGTACGGACAGACTAACTGAAGCTTTCTTT
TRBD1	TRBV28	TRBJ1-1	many	CASSFPTGKASPEAFF	TGTGCCAGCAGTTTCCCGACAGGGAAAGCCTCCCCTGAAGCTTTCTTT
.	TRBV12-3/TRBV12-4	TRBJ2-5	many	CASSLGGQGETQYF	TGTGCCAGCAGTTTAGGGGGACAAGGAGAGACCCAGTACTTC
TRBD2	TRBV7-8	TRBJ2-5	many	CASSLRTSGGQETQYF	TGTGCCAGCAGCTTACGGACTAGCGGGGGCCAAGAGACCCAGTACTTC
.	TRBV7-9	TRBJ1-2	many	CASSLAPAAFDTF	TGTGCCAGCAGCTTAGCGCCGGCCGCGTTTGACACCTTC
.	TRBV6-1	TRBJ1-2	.	CASRNVGLGNYGYTF	TGTGCCAGCAGGAACGTGGGTTTGGGTAACTATGGCTACACCTTC
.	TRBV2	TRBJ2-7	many	CASTGGASSYEQYF	TGTGCCAGCACAGGAGGGGCTAGCTCCTACGAGCAGTACTTC
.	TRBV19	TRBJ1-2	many	CASSIPGVAGGYTF	TGTGCCAGTAGTATACCAGGGGTGGCCGGGGGCTACACCTTC
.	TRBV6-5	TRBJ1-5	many	CASSYKGHNQPQHF	TGTGCCAGCAGTTACAAGGGGCACAATCAGCCCCAGCATTTT
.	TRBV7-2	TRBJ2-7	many	CASSPRQGRAYEQYF	TGTGCCAGCAGCCCCCGACAGGGGAGGGCCTACGAGCAGTACTTC
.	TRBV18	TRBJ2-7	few	CASSPGTFYEQYF	TGTGCCAGCTCACCAGGGACCTTCTACGAGCAGTACTTC
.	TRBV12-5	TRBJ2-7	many	CASGLVGTNEQYF	TGTGCTAGTGGTTTGGTAGGGACAAACGAGCAGTACTTC
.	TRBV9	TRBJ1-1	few	CASSVGTVNTEAFF	TGTGCCAGCAGCGTAGGGACGGTGAACACTGAAGCTTTCTTT
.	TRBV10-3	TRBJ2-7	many	CAIRADGYYEQYF	TGTGCCATCAGGGCGGACGGATACTACGAGCAGTACTTC
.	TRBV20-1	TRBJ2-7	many	CSANGIGKRWYEQYF	TGCAGTGCTAACGGGATCGGGAAGAGGTGGTACGAGCAGTACTTC
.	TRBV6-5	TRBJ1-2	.	CASSYSGAWGYTF	TGTGCCAGCAGTTACTCGGGGGCTTGGGGCTACACCTTC
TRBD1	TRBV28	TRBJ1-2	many	CASSLRGTVFGYTF	TGTGCCAGCAGTTTGCGCGGGACAGTTTTTGGCTACACCTTC
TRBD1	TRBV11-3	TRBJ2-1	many	CASSIQTGGSYNEQFF	TGTGCCAGCAGCATACAGACAGGGGGTTCCTACAATGAGCAGTTCTTC
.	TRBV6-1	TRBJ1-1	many	CASSVGVDNTEAFF	TGTGCCAGCAGTGTCGGGGTCGACAACACTGAAGCTTTCTTT
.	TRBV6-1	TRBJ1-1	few	CASSVQETNTEAFF	TGTGCCAGCAGTGTACAGGAAACGAACACTGAAGCTTTCTTT
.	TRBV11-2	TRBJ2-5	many	CASSQFSWAETQYF	TGTGCCAGCAGCCAATTTAGCTGGGCGGAGACCCAGTACTTC